The rows below give T cell receptor beta chains drawn from one sample of a study of identical twins. TCRdb passed the 5' RACE reads through MiXCR, listing each CDR3 protein once. Of over 550,000 distinct CDR3 sequences in the sample, roughly 6.6% are singletons; the top ten hold 1.5% to 2%. These same data were also listed under a study on yellow fever vaccine responses in identical twins.

Sequencing was carried out using PBMCs. Receptors originate from a woman under 30 in good health. Each CDR3 is given without its conserved first and last residue. Fields, in order: J gene, V gene, CDR3 protein.

J: TRBJ2-1; V: TRBV2; CDR3: ASSRLASSYNEQF
J: TRBJ1-4; V: TRBV6-1; CDR3: ASMVDRVNEKLF
J: TRBJ1-2; V: TRBV5-1; CDR3: ASRQDSTATGYT
J: TRBJ2-1; V: TRBV7-9; CDR3: ASSLRETTYNEQF
J: TRBJ2-2; V: TRBV9; CDR3: ASSVLADGSNTGELF
J: TRBJ2-7; V: TRBV14; CDR3: ASSPIPREYYEQY
J: TRBJ1-2; V: TRBV10-3; CDR3: AISAAGVYYGYT
J: TRBJ2-2; V: TRBV5-6; CDR3: ATCLGQGVTGELF
J: TRBJ2-1; V: TRBV15; CDR3: ATSEMLGSGQF
J: TRBJ2-1; V: TRBV7-2; CDR3: ASATSYEQF
J: TRBJ2-1; V: TRBV10-3; CDR3: AISGTSGGSYNEQF
J: TRBJ1-1; V: TRBV20-1; CDR3: SAPQGAYTEAF
J: TRBJ2-1; V: TRBV2; CDR3: ASSRPGAGVYNEQF
J: TRBJ2-2; V: TRBV5-6; CDR3: ASSFFLTANTGELF
J: TRBJ2-5; V: TRBV3-1; CDR3: ASSQEGETQY
J: TRBJ2-5; V: TRBV7-7; CDR3: ASTQGSGETQY
J: TRBJ2-6; V: TRBV29-1; CDR3: SAIEGANVLT
J: TRBJ1-2; V: TRBV10-3; CDR3: AISNQDNYGYT
J: TRBJ1-5; V: TRBV28; CDR3: ASTSMQGNNQPQH
J: TRBJ2-2; V: TRBV12-3/TRBV12-4; CDR3: ASNPGTGEIGELF
J: TRBJ2-3; V: TRBV13; CDR3: ASSLGLSRGFTDTQY
J: TRBJ1-1; V: TRBV7-6; CDR3: ASSLVGFWFEPHRGAMNTEAF
J: TRBJ2-3; V: TRBV11-2; CDR3: ASSTPGQASDTQY
J: TRBJ1-1; V: TRBV5-4; CDR3: ASSLEPGTDEAF
J: TRBJ2-3; V: TRBV28; CDR3: ASSLLNTDTQY
J: TRBJ1-6; V: TRBV4-1; CDR3: ASSQLAGTVYNSPLH
J: TRBJ2-3; V: TRBV7-8; CDR3: ASSSIDHSGGDTDTQY
J: TRBJ1-1; V: TRBV29-1; CDR3: SVERPQTMNTEAF
J: TRBJ2-7; V: TRBV20-1; CDR3: SARMGYEQY
J: TRBJ2-2; V: TRBV20-1; CDR3: SASGVRKGGELF
J: TRBJ1-3; V: TRBV12-3/TRBV12-4; CDR3: ASSRSSGNTIY
J: TRBJ2-3; V: TRBV2; CDR3: ASSEEARTDTQY
J: TRBJ2-7; V: TRBV20-1; CDR3: SALVAGSYEQY
J: TRBJ2-5; V: TRBV29-1; CDR3: SVGGSEETQY
J: TRBJ2-5; V: TRBV15; CDR3: ATSRERTTQETQY
J: TRBJ2-2; V: TRBV5-1; CDR3: ASSLGRTGPSRELF
J: TRBJ1-1; V: TRBV7-2; CDR3: ASSLGVKTEAF